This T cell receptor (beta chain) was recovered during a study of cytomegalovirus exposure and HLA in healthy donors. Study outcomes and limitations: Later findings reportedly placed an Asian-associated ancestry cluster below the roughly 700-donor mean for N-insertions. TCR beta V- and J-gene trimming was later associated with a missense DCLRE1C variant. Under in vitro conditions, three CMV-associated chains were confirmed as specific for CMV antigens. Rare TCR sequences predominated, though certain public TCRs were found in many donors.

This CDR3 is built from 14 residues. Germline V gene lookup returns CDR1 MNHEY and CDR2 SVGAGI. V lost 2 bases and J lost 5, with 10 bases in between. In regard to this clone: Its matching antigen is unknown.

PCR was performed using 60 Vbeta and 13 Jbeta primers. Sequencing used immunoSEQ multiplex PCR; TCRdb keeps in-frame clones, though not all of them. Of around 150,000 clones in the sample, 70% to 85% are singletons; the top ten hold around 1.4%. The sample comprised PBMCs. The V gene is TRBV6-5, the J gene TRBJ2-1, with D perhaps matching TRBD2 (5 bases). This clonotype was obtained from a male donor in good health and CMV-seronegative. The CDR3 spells CASSYPPGNNEQFF. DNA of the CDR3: TGTGCCAGCAGTTACCCCCCCGGGAACAATGAGCAGTTCTTC.